This TCR beta chain was obtained from a study of cytomegalovirus exposure and HLA in healthy donors. Background on the study: Ancestry clustering placed 70% to 90% of several hundred genotyped donors in the Caucasian-associated cluster.

This clone occurred once. Germline loops: CDR1 SGHNT, CDR2 YYREEE (reference sequence). The CDR3 consists of 15 residues. Deletions cut 4 bases from V and 0 bases from J, with 11 bases between. Researchers ran the PCR with 60 Vbeta and 13 Jbeta primers. Sequencing was performed with immunoSEQ multiplex PCR; in TCRdb, only in-frame clones are kept and a portion is missing. Found here are fewer than 300,000 clones, 86% of them singletons; the top ten hold almost 4%. The origin of this receptor is a man aged 40-49 years in good health and CMV-seropositive. The rearrangement joins TRBV5-4 to TRBJ1-3; D unresolved. The sample consisted of PBMCs. The CDR3 sequence: CASSPDTRSGNTIYF. CDR3 sequence (DNA): TGTGCCAGCAGCCCTGACACCCGCTCTGGAAACACCATATATTTT.